Listed here are 27 T cell receptor beta chains from one sample, sequenced in a study of blood T cells in healthy people across ages. Sample-barcoded 5' priming and a J-beta primer mix drove a second PCR of roughly 6 to 12 cycles. Each CDR3 protein is one row after TCRdb ran MiXCR on the 5' RACE reads. The sample yields about 640,000 distinct CDR3 sequences, around 54% seen once. The source material was blood. The source is a man in his 60s in good health.

This sequence joins TRBV29-1 and TRBJ1-1, with TRBD1 matching over 10 bases. The CDR3 consists of 14 residues. The V segment lost 5 bases and the J segment 4 bases; nucleotides outside the gene matches: 7. CDR1 is SQVTM, CDR2 ANQGSEA, per germline. DNA for the CDR3: TGCAGCGTTAGGACAGGGGGGAGTCTCACTGAAGCTTTCTTT. It specifies CSVRTGGSLTEAFF.

The chain is built from TRBV10-3 and TRBJ1-1; possibly TRBD1 for D (6 bases). CDR1 is ENHRY, CDR2 SYGVKD, per germline. CDR3 length: 13 residues. The germline V and J ends were trimmed by 3 bases and 4 bases, with 9 bases remaining between them. The CDR3 DNA reads TGTGCCATCAGTGATTACAGGGTCACTGAAGCTTTCTTT. Protein: CAISDYRVTEAFF.

This clonotype was detected only a few times. The chain is built from TRBV20-1 and TRBJ2-6; either TRBD1 or TRBD2 may fit D (5 bases each). The CDR3 has 15 amino acids. The germline V and J ends were trimmed by 6 bases and 2 bases, with 14 bases remaining between them. CDR1 is DFQATT, CDR2 SNEGSKA, per germline (reference sequence). CDR3 sequence reads: CSASPGTAGANVLTF. As DNA, the CDR3 is TGCAGTGCGAGTCCCGGGACGGCTGGGGCCAACGTCCTGACTTTC.

In this sample, this clonotype turned up a few times. The genes are TRBV29-1 and TRBJ2-7, with D unresolved. CDR1 and CDR2 (germline): SQVTM, ANQGSEA. Trimming took 8 bases from V and 1 from J, leaving 12 bases between them. The CDR3 sequence is 12 residues long. CDR3 in amino acids: CSIRHLSYEQYF. Here the CDR3 DNA reads TGCAGCATACGACACTTGTCCTACGAGCAGTACTTC.

The chain joins TRBV28 to TRBJ1-2, with 8 positions matching TRBD1. After removal of 5 bases from V and 4 bases from J, the junction contained 6 bases not matched to a gene. Germline V gives CDR1 MDHEN, CDR2 SYDVKM. CDR3 length equals 14 residues. Here the CDR3 DNA reads TGTGCCAGCAGTCCGTACGACAGGGGCTATGGCTACACCTTC. It codes for CASSPYDRGYGYTF.

This clonotype appeared a few times. The chain has TRBV7-2 and TRBJ1-4; 10 bases match TRBD1. The CDR3 runs 14 residues. V lost 6 bases and J lost 6; bases outside the gene matches: 4. From germline, CDR1 is SGHTA and CDR2 FQGNSA. The CDR3 nucleotides are TGTGCCAGCAGGCAGGGGACAGGGGATGAAAAACTGTTTTTT. Translated, it gives CASRQGTGDEKLFF. The complete variable domain, with remaining parts taken from reference TRBV7-2 and TRBJ1-4, reads GAGVSQSPSNKVTEKGKDVELRCDPISGHTALYWYRQSLGQGLEFLIYFQGNSAPDKSGLPSDRFSAERTGGSVSTLTIQRTQQEDSAVYLCASRQGTGDEKLFFGSGTQLSVL.

The chain employs TRBV5-1 and TRBJ1-2; unclear D gene. The V gene's germline CDR1 is SGHRS and CDR2 YFSETQ. The V end was cut by 5 bases, the J end by 2 bases, with 16 bases between. The CDR3 totals 15 residues. CDR3 sequence (DNA): TGCGCCAGCAGTTCAGTGATAGGCGCGAACTATGGCTACACCTTC. It codes for CASSSVIGANYGYTF.

The rearrangement links TRBV25-1 to TRBJ1-2, with D maybe TRBD1 (5 bases). Germline loops: CDR1 MGHDK, CDR2 SYGVNS. V lost 11 bases and J 5 bases, leaving 30 bases between the germline ends. The CDR3 sequence is 17 residues long. Here the CDR3 DNA reads TGTGCCCCGAGTGACTCCCGATGGGAGGGGACCCTATATGGCTACACCTTC. Translated, it gives CAPSDSRWEGTLYGYTF.

With regard to this clonotype: One junction end does not reproduce the germline sequence, and a read error may be involved. This chain joins TRBV6-6 and TRBJ2-3, with D unclear. CDR1 is MNHNY, CDR2 SVGAGI, per germline (reference sequence). This CDR3 has 14 amino acids. The CDR3 coding sequence is TGTGCCAGCAGTGACTCATACGGGACAGATACGCAGTATTTT. Translated, it gives CASSDSYGTDTQYF.

The CDR3 region is CASSSQTSGGANIQYF. The CDR3 DNA is TGCGCCAGCAGCTCCCAGACTAGCGGGGGGGCCAACATTCAGTACTTC. The chain joins TRBV5-1 to TRBJ2-4; 14 bases line up with TRBD2. The length of the CDR3 is 16 residues. CDR1 SGHRS and CDR2 YFSETQ come from the germline V gene. V lost 3 bases to trimming and J lost 7 bases; unmatched junction nucleotides: 6.

A word on this clonotype: The CDR3 ends on some other residue instead of the conserved phenylalanine or tryptophan, so this is likely a read error. V gene TRBV12-5 combines with J gene TRBJ2-7; D perhaps matches TRBD2 (7 bases). The CDR3 covers 15 residues. The germline V and J ends were trimmed by 7 bases and 3 bases, with 19 bases remaining between them. Looked up from germline, CDR1 is LGHNT and CDR2 is FRNRAP. For the CDR3, the DNA is TGTGCTAGTGTTGAGGGAGGGGGACGTTACTACGAGCAGTACTTA. This encodes CASVEGGGRYYEQYL.

Of note for this clonotype: It is unclear where the CDR3 begins or ends on the DNA, so no DNA is shown, and the CDR3 is as TCRdb lists it. The rearrangement uses TRBV6-5 and TRBJ2-7; the D call TRBD1 from the table was never checked on the DNA. Germline loops: CDR1 MNHEY, CDR2 SVGAGI. The CDR3 region is 14 residues in length, termini included. CDR3 loop: CASSSSGQGYEQYF.

Concerning this clonotype itself: Germline is not matched at one junction end, which may reflect a read error. The CDR3 DNA sequence: TGTGCCAGCAGCTTAGACAACACTGGAGCTTTCTTT. This encodes CASSLDNTGAFF. The rearrangement joins TRBV7-2 to TRBJ1-1, with D unresolved. Per germline, CDR1 SGHTA and CDR2 FQGNSA. CDR3 size: 12 residues.

This chain joins TRBV6-1 and TRBJ2-7; 8 bases match TRBD1. The V gene's germline CDR1 is MNHNS and CDR2 SASEGT. The ends lost 4 bases at V and 7 bases at J; junction bases unmatched: 9. This CDR3 contains 14 residues. The CDR3 nucleotides read TGTGCCAGCAGTGTCCAGGGGGCATCGAATGAGCAGTACTTC. Translating it yields CASSVQGASNEQYF.

The V gene is TRBV12-3 or TRBV12-4, the J gene TRBJ2-6; possibly TRBD2 for D (5 bases). The CDR3 totals 14 residues. Trimming removed 4 bases at V and 4 bases at J, with 8 bases between. CDR3 sequence: CASSYWEGANVLTF. The CDR3 bases are TGTGCCAGCAGTTATTGGGAGGGGGCCAACGTCCTGACTTTC.

Concerning this clonotype itself: This may arise from a read error, as a much more abundant clone is one base away. This rearrangement joins TRBV20-1 to TRBJ2-1, with 9 bases matching TRBD1. The CDR3 loop spans 18 amino acids. Trimming cost V 4 bases and J 4 bases; bases outside gene matches: 17. The V gene's germline CDR1 is DFQATT and CDR2 SNEGSKA (reference sequence). Here the CDR3 DNA reads TGCAGTGCTACAGGAGGGACAGGGTCTCGGTCCCTATACAATGAGCAGTTCTTC. Its protein is CSATGGTGSRSLYNEQFF.

This clonotype was detected a few times. The chain links TRBV11-2 to TRBJ2-3; tentative D call: TRBD2 (5 bases). This CDR3 spans 13 amino acids. Trimming removed 0 bases at V and 6 bases at J, with 7 bases between. The germline gives CDR1 SGHAT, CDR2 FQNNGV. The CDR3: CASSLDPGDTQYF. The CDR3 DNA sequence: TGTGCCAGCAGCTTAGACCCGGGGGATACGCAGTATTTT.

CDR3 amino acids: CASSLSSSGDNEQFF. The CDR3 DNA sequence: TGCGCCAGCAGCTTGTCTTCTAGCGGGGACAATGAGCAGTTCTTC. V usage is TRBV5-1 and J usage is TRBJ2-1; 9 positions match TRBD2. With 1 base clipped from V and 5 bases from J, the junction kept 4 bases outside the gene matches. This CDR3 has 15 residues. Germline V gene lookup returns CDR1 SGHRS and CDR2 YFSETQ.

This clonotype was detected once. The V call is TRBV21-1, the J call TRBJ2-5; TRBD2 is the table's D call and was not checked against the DNA. The end of the DNA fits TRBJ2-4 better, so the J call may be wrong. TRBV21-1 is a known pseudogene. The CDR3 is made up of 17 amino acids. CDR3 in amino acids: CASSKAGLAGGRGIQYF. DNA for the CDR3: TGTGCCAGCAGCAAAGCGGGACTAGCGGGGGGTAGGGGCATTCAGTACTTC.

V and J are TRBV6-1 and TRBJ2-3; D is undetermined. V lost 7 bases and J 6 bases, leaving 17 bases between the germline ends. The CDR3 consists of 14 residues. Germline V CDR1 and CDR2: MNHNS, SASEGT. The CDR3 reads CASTWTSSPDTQYF. The CDR3 DNA reads TGTGCCAGCACCTGGACCTCATCGCCGGATACGCAGTATTTT.

This chain joins TRBV11-2 and TRBJ2-3; 10 positions match TRBD1. Germline V CDR1 and CDR2: SGHAT, FQNNGV. Trimming cost V 2 bases and J 10 bases; bases outside gene matches: 6. This CDR3 contains 14 residues. CDR3 protein: CASSLTRDRGAQYF. DNA of the CDR3: TGTGCCAGCAGCTTAACCCGGGACAGGGGAGCGCAGTATTTT. The full variable domain, its missing parts supplied by reference TRBV11-2 and TRBJ2-3, is EAGVAQSPRYKIIEKRQSVAFWCNPISGHATLYWYQQILGQGPKLLIQFQNNGVVDDSQLPKDRFSAERLKGVDSTLKIQPAKLEDSAVYLCASSLTRDRGAQYFGPGTRLTVL.

The chain links TRBV19 to TRBJ2-5; TRBD2 might be the D (6 bases). This CDR3 region has 15 residues. Trimming stripped 2 bases from V and 5 bases from J, with 15 bases between. From germline, CDR1 is LNHDA and CDR2 SQIVND (reference sequence). The CDR3 nucleotides read TGTGCCAGTAGTATAACTTCCGGAGGGTTCGAGACCCAGTACTTC. Its translation is CASSITSGGFETQYF. The complete variable domain, with remaining parts taken from reference TRBV19 and TRBJ2-5, reads DGGITQSPKYLFRKEGQNVTLSCEQNLNHDAMYWYRQDPGQGLRLIYYSQIVNDFQKGDIAEGYSVSREKKESFPLTVTSAQKNPTAFYLCASSITSGGFETQYFGPGTRLLVL.

This clonotype was detected only a few times. The V gene is TRBV28, the J gene TRBJ2-4; D gene unclear. The CDR3 consists of 14 residues. Trimming took off 5 bases at V and 0 bases at J, with 8 bases between the two ends. Germline values: CDR1 MDHEN, CDR2 SYDVKM. In DNA form, the CDR3 reads TGTGCCAGCAGTCCCCTACTAGCCAAAAACATTCAGTACTTC. This codes for CASSPLLAKNIQYF.

The rearrangement uses TRBV2 and TRBJ1-5; a possible D gene is TRBD1 (5 bases). Germline assignment: CDR1 SNHLY and CDR2 FYNNEI. The CDR3 has 15 amino acids. V lost 4 bases, J lost 4 bases, and 14 bases lay in between. The CDR3 sequence is CASSGLLRGNQPQHF. The CDR3 DNA follows: TGTGCCAGCAGTGGGCTGCTAAGGGGTAATCAGCCCCAGCATTTT.

This rearrangement joins TRBV5-1 to TRBJ2-7; 7 nucleotides align to TRBD1. Germline trimming cut 4 bases from V and 2 bases from J; bases unmatched to any gene: 12. The CDR3 loop spans 16 amino acids. Germline values: CDR1 SGHRS, CDR2 YFSETQ. In DNA, the CDR3 is TGCGCCAGCAGCCCCCCAGGGGACAGACATCCCTACGAGCAGTACTTC. It encodes CASSPPGDRHPYEQYF.

The chain links TRBV6-1 to TRBJ1-2, with 8 bases identical to TRBD1. CDR1 is MNHNS, CDR2 SASEGT, per germline. The ends lost 1 base at V and 8 bases at J; junction bases unmatched: 6. This CDR3 region has 14 residues. The CDR3: CASSEGGQGGGYTF. DNA for the CDR3: TGTGCCAGCAGTGAAGGAGGACAGGGCGGAGGCTACACCTTC.

J is TRBJ2-1 and V is TRBV9, with D perhaps matching TRBD1 (7 bases). The germline V gene has CDR1 SGDLS and CDR2 YYNGEE. The length of the CDR3 is 15 residues. V lost 4 bases to trimming and J lost 1 base, with 12 bases between them. CDR3 protein: CASSPRGESYNEQFF. In DNA, the CDR3 is TGTGCCAGCAGCCCCAGGGGGGAATCCTACAATGAGCAGTTCTTC.